The 25 T cell receptor beta chains reported below all come from one sample, sequenced in a study of regulatory T cells in long-lasting Graves disease. The TCR beta library used iRepertoire HTBI primers with Arm-PCR amplification of CDR3. TCRdb ran MiXCR on the multiplex PCR reads and lists one entry per CDR3 protein. Of approximately 540,000 distinct CDR3 sequences listed, around 13% are singletons. Sample time point: newly diagnosed GD, antithyroid drugs for less than 3 months. PBMCs were the source of the RNA used for TCR sequencing. The same data also contributed to another study, on T cells in Graves' hyperthyroidism and ophthalmopathy.

Sequenced here: peripheral blood mononuclear cells (PBMCs), sampled at new diagnosis, from a patient treated with antithyroid drugs. The receptor set was obtained from a woman aged 25 to 39 with Graves disease.

This clonotype was recorded many times. V and J are TRBV19 and TRBJ1-2, with 7 nucleotides matching TRBD1. Per the germline V gene, CDR1 is LNHDA and CDR2 is SQIVND (reference sequence). This CDR3 comprises 13 residues. Germline trimming cut 6 bases from V and 8 bases from J; bases unmatched to any gene: 9. The CDR3 DNA reads as TGTGCCAGTAGGTCAAGACAGGGTACGGGCTACACCTTC. Its translation is CASRSRQGTGYTF.

As concerns this clonotype: This may come from a read error, since a much larger clone is one base off. The chain carries TRBV29-1 and TRBJ2-1, with D unclear. The CDR3 is 12 residues long. Germline V lookup: CDR1 SQVTM, CDR2 ANQGSEA. The CDR3 DNA reads TGCAGCGTTGAGGCCCGTTACAATGAGCAGCTCTTC. It is translated as CSVEARYNEQLF.

There are a few counts of this clonotype. This chain joins TRBV29-1 and TRBJ2-2; D is tentatively TRBD1 or TRBD2 (6 bases each). The CDR3 consists of 13 residues. Germline V gives CDR1 SQVTM, CDR2 ANQGSEA. Trimming pared 7 bases from V and 4 bases from J, leaving 13 bases between. Here the CDR3 DNA reads TGCAGCGCGGGGCGGGACATCACCGGGGAGCTGTTTTTT. Translating gives CSAGRDITGELFF.

The sample holds a few counts of this clonotype. V gene TRBV9 combines with J gene TRBJ2-2, with D perhaps TRBD2 (6 bases). The V gene's germline CDR1 is SGDLS and CDR2 YYNGEE. The CDR3 is 14 residues long. V lost 3 bases, J lost 5 bases, and 11 bases lay in between. CDR3 protein: CASSAVTSTGELFF. Written as DNA, the CDR3 is TGTGCCAGCAGCGCGGTGACTAGTACCGGGGAGCTGTTTTTT.

This clonotype was counted many times. This chain joins TRBV7-2 and TRBJ1-4; possibly TRBD1 for D (6 bases). Trimming took off 8 bases at V and 5 bases at J, with 15 bases between the two ends. This CDR3 comprises 14 residues. CDR1 is SGHTA and CDR2 is FQGNSA in the germline V gene. DNA for the CDR3: TGTGCCAGCCGTAGGGGGTTCCCCAATGAAAAACTGTTTTTT. Translation: CASRRGFPNEKLFF. Looking up the rest from reference TRBV7-2 and TRBJ1-4 gives the full variable domain: GAGVSQSPSNKVTEKGKDVELRCDPISGHTALYWYRQSLGQGLEFLIYFQGNSAPDKSGLPSDRFSAERTGGSVSTLTIQRTQQEDSAVYLCASRRGFPNEKLFFGSGTQLSVL.

This clonotype was recorded at least ten times. This chain connects TRBV28 to TRBJ2-7; TRBD2 matches at 13 bases. V was pared by 6 bases and J by 5 bases, with 4 bases of the junction left unmatched. There are 14 residues in the CDR3. Per the germline V gene, CDR1 is MDHEN and CDR2 is SYDVKM. The CDR3 sequence: CASSFGLAGDEQYF. The DNA of the CDR3 is TGTGCCAGCAGCTTTGGACTAGCGGGAGACGAGCAGTACTTC.

This clonotype was recorded many times. The chain links TRBV7-9 to TRBJ2-7; TRBD1 is a possible D gene (6 bases). This CDR3 contains 12 residues. Germline CDR1 SEHNR, CDR2 FQNEAQ (reference sequence). V was trimmed by 5 bases and J by 6 bases, leaving 11 bases between them. The chain's CDR3 is CASSLTGPEQYF. The CDR3, as DNA: TGTGCCAGCAGCCTTACAGGGCCCGAGCAGTACTTC.

Turning to this clonotype: A much larger clone sits a single nucleotide away, making a read error possible. The chain links TRBV12-3 or TRBV12-4 to TRBJ2-7, with a tentative D call TRBD1 (6 bases). The ends were cut back, 8 bases at V and 6 bases at J, with 14 bases in the middle. The CDR3 length is 12 residues. CDR3 loop: CASGWTEVEQYF. The CDR3 nucleotides read TGTGCCAGCGGGTGGACAGAGGTCGAGCAGTACTTC.

J is TRBJ2-5 and V is TRBV11-2; D may be TRBD1 (6 bases). CDR3 length equals 14 residues. Trimming shortened V by 4 bases and J by 5 bases, and 14 bases separated the two germline ends. CDR1 is SGHAT and CDR2 is FQNNGV in the germline V gene. CDR3 residues: CASSSPRGGETQYF. CDR3 coding DNA: TGTGCCAGCAGCTCTCCCAGGGGTGGGGAGACCCAGTACTTC.

This clonotype was detected many times. The V call is TRBV11-2, the J call TRBJ1-1, with D uncertain. V lost 5 bases, J lost 0 bases, and 16 bases lay in between. This CDR3 is 16 amino acids long. CDR1 is SGHAT, CDR2 FQNNGV, per germline. The CDR3 DNA is TGTGCCAGCAGCCTCGGGTTGGGGAGGGTGAACACTGAAGCTTTCTTT. Residues: CASSLGLGRVNTEAFF.

The J gene is TRBJ2-1, the V gene TRBV6-2 or TRBV6-3, with 9 bases lining up with TRBD2. Judging by the DNA end, TRBJ2-3 fits better; the J call may be wrong. This CDR3 has 14 amino acids. The germline gives CDR1 MNHEY, CDR2 SVGEGT. CDR3 sequence reads: CASSSWREGYTQYF. DNA of the CDR3: TGTGCCAGCAGTTCTTGGCGGGAGGGGTATACGCAGTATTTT.

This clonotype was seen repeatedly, ten times or more. This chain uses TRBV19 with TRBJ2-2; D uncertain. The germline V gene has CDR1 LNHDA and CDR2 SQIVND (reference sequence). The CDR3 length is 14 residues. Trimming removed 10 bases at V and 5 bases at J, with 17 bases between. The CDR3 nucleotides read TGTGCCACCAACCCTAATCTGGTAACCGGGGAGCTGTTTTTT. Protein sequence: CATNPNLVTGELFF.

This clonotype was observed at least ten times. V gene TRBV30 combines with J gene TRBJ2-4; D is unclear. Germline CDR1 is GTSNPN and CDR2 is SVGIG (reference sequence). V shed 3 bases and J shed 10 bases, with 13 bases lying between them. The CDR3 loop spans 12 amino acids. The DNA of the CDR3 is TGTGCCTGGAGCGAACGAGGTTGGATTCAGTACTTC. The encoded protein is CAWSERGWIQYF.

In the case of this clonotype: A much bigger clone sits one base away, suggesting this may be a read error. The J gene is TRBJ1-2, the V gene TRBV6-2 or TRBV6-3; 7 positions match TRBD1. Germline V gives CDR1 MNHEY, CDR2 SVGEGT. CDR3 length: 13 residues. Here the CDR3 reads CASSIGQDYGHTF. CDR3 DNA sequence: TGTGCCAGCAGCATAGGACAGGACTATGGCCACACCTTC.

This clonotype was observed at least ten times. The rearrangement uses TRBV2 and TRBJ2-1; D is possibly TRBD2 (5 bases). Germline CDR1 SNHLY, CDR2 FYNNEI. The CDR3 is 13 residues long. V was shortened by 6 bases and J by 8 bases, with 14 bases between the two germline ends. This CDR3 reads CASRGTLEDEQFF. The CDR3 DNA follows: TGTGCCAGCAGAGGAACCCTGGAGGATGAGCAGTTCTTC.

The CDR3 region has the DNA TGTGCCAGCAGCTTAAAAGGGATCAAAGAGACCCAGTACTTC. Translation: CASSLKGIKETQYF. This chain links TRBV7-9 with TRBJ2-1; D remains ambiguous. TRBJ2-5 explains the end of the DNA better; the J call may be wrong. The CDR3 runs to 14 residues. Germline CDR1 and CDR2: SEHNR and FQNEAQ (reference sequence).

Details on this clonotype: This sequence may be a read error, since a much larger clone differs from it by one base. The rearrangement uses TRBV6-2 or TRBV6-3 and TRBJ2-1, with D tentatively TRBD1 or TRBD2 (5 bases each). This CDR3 region has 15 residues. V shed 5 bases and J shed 6 bases, with 17 bases lying between them. Germline V gene sequence: CDR1 MNHEY, CDR2 SVGEGT. CDR3 protein: CASSNGQGPRNEQFF. The CDR3, as DNA: TGTGCCAGCAGTAATGGGCAGGGACCACGCAATGAGCAGTTCTTC.

A word on this clonotype: The CDR3 does not end in the conserved phenylalanine or tryptophan, so this is likely a read error. No DNA is shown, since the ends of the CDR3 on it are uncertain; the CDR3 is the one TCRdb lists. CDR3: CASKLEGS. The J gene is TRBJ2-7, the V gene TRBV6-2 or TRBV6-3; the D segment call TRBD1 is taken from the table without a DNA check. 8 amino acids form the CDR3, both terminal residues included. Per the germline V gene, CDR1 is MNHEY and CDR2 is SVGEGT.

The chain has TRBV6-5 and TRBJ2-7; D is ambiguous. The germline V gene has CDR1 MNHEY and CDR2 SVGAGI. There are 13 residues in the CDR3. Trimming took 1 base from V and 2 from J, leaving 6 bases between them. The CDR3 nucleotides are TGTGCCAGCAGTTACTTGAACCCCTACGAGCAGTACTTC. Protein sequence: CASSYLNPYEQYF.

This clonotype was recorded at least ten times. CDR3: CASSEAGYGHPYNEQFF. As DNA, the CDR3 is TGTGCCAGCAGTGAAGCGGGGTACGGCCACCCCTACAATGAGCAGTTCTTC. The chain uses TRBV2 and TRBJ2-1; D gene ambiguous. V gave up 0 bases and J gave up 2 bases, with 14 bases separating them. The CDR3 has 17 residues. CDR1 is SNHLY, CDR2 FYNNEI, per germline.

A note on this clonotype: At one end, the junction sequence differs from germline, possibly due to a read error. The CDR3 loop reads CASSFSAPATGLEAQYF. The CDR3 DNA is TGTGCCAGCAGTTTCTCGGCCCCAGCAACAGGGTTAGAGGCCCAGTACTTC. The chain combines TRBV27 with TRBJ2-5; possible D gene TRBD1, 6 bases. This CDR3 has 17 residues. Germline CDR1 reads MNHEY; CDR2 reads SMNVEV (reference sequence).

This clonotype was observed at least ten times. This chain links TRBV9 with TRBJ2-2; 9 bases line up with TRBD2. V dropped 4 bases and J dropped 6; count of bases not matched to a gene: 7. The CDR3 is 15 amino acids. In germline, CDR1 is SGDLS, CDR2 YYNGEE. The CDR3 protein is CASSLAGVGAGELFF. The CDR3 DNA is TGTGCCAGCAGCTTAGCGGGAGTCGGAGCCGGGGAGCTGTTTTTT.

This clonotype occurred a few times. The chain links TRBV6-2 or TRBV6-3 to TRBJ1-1, with D possibly matching TRBD1 (5 bases). V was clipped by 6 bases and J by 3 bases, with 11 bases between them. CDR3 length equals 13 residues. Germline loops: CDR1 MNHEY, CDR2 SVGEGT. The CDR3 here is CASRRTHYTEAFF. As DNA, the CDR3 is TGTGCCAGCAGGAGGACACACTACACTGAAGCTTTCTTT.

CDR3 bases: TGTGCCAGCAGCTTATCGGCCCGGACTAGCGGAAAAGTCAGCGAGCAGTTCTTC. This sequence encodes CASSLSARTSGKVSEQFF. V is TRBV11-1 and J is TRBJ2-1; TRBD2 aligns across 10 bases. V shed 2 bases, J shed 10 bases, and the junction held 17 bases outside the gene matches. The germline V gene encodes CDR1 SGHAT and CDR2 FQDESV (reference sequence). The CDR3 has 18 amino acids. Complete variable domain (other parts from reference TRBV11-1 and TRBJ2-1): EAEVAQSPRYKITEKSQAVAFWCDPISGHATLYWYRQILGQGPELLVQFQDESVVDDSQLPKDRFSAERLKGVDSTLKIQPAELGDSAMYLCASSLSARTSGKVSEQFFGPGTRLTVL.

This clonotype was observed at least ten times. This chain uses TRBV11-2 with TRBJ2-1; 12 positions agree with TRBD2. The CDR3 is 17 residues long. Germline lookup yields CDR1 SGHAT and CDR2 FQNNGV. J was trimmed by 6 bases and V by 1 base; bases with no gene match: 7. The CDR3 sequence: CASSLVRLAGAVNEQFF. The CDR3, as DNA: TGTGCCAGCAGCTTAGTTAGACTAGCGGGAGCGGTCAATGAGCAGTTCTTC.